This record covers a single T cell receptor (beta chain). The table came from immunoSEQ multiplex PCR; TCRdb's copy has only in-frame clones and leaves some out. The repertoire holds 1,400,000 or so clones, with just under 99% as singletons. V dropped 4 bases and J dropped 5 bases, with 10 bases sitting between them. CDR3 size: 13 residues. Germline CDR1 reads SGHKS; CDR2 reads YYEKEE (reference sequence). The data were obtained in a study of shared clonotypes between healthy human individuals. Sequencing was done on a sample of naive CD4+ T cells sorted from blood. As for subset: CD45RA+ positively selected. This TCR was sampled from a man younger than 45 in good health. The chain uses TRBV5-5 and TRBJ1-5; D remains ambiguous. CDR3 in DNA: TGTGCCAGCAGCCCAGGAGGGCATCAGCCCCAGCATTTT. Protein sequence: CASSPGGHQPQHF.